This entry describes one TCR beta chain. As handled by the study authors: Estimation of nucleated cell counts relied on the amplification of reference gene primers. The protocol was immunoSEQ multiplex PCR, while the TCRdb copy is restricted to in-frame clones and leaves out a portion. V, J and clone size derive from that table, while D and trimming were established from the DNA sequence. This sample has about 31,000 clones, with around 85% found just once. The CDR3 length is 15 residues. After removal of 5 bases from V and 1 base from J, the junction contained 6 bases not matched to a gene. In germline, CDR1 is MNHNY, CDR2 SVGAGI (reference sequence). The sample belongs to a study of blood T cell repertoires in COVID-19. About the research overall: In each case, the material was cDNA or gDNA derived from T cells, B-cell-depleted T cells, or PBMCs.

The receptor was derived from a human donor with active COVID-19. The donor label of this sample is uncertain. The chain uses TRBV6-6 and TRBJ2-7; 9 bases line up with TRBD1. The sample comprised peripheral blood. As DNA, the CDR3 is TGTGCCAGCAGTGGACCGGGACAGGGATCCTACGAGCAGTACTTC. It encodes CASSGPGQGSYEQYF.